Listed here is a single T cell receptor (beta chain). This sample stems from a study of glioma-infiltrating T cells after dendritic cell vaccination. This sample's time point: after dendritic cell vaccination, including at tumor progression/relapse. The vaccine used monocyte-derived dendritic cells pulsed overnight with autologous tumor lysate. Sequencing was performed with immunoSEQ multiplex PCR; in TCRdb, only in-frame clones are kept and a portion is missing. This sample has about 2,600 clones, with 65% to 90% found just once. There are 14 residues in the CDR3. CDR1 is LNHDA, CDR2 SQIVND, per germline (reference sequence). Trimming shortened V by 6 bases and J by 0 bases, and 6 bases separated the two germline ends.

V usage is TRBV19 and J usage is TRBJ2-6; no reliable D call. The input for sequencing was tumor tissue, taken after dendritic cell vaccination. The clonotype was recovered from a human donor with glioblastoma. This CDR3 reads CASRARSGANVLTF. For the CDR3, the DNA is TGTGCCAGTAGGGCCCGCTCTGGGGCCAACGTCCTGACTTTC. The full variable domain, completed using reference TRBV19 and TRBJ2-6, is DGGITQSPKYLFRKEGQNVTLSCEQNLNHDAMYWYRQDPGQGLRLIYYSQIVNDFQKGDIAEGYSVSREKKESFPLTVTSAQKNPTAFYLCASRARSGANVLTFGAGSRLTVL.